Shown below are 14 T cell receptor beta chains from a single sample sequenced in a study of T-cell memory formation after mild COVID-19. MiXCR, applied by TCRdb to the 5' RACE reads, yields one record per CDR3 protein. There are tens of thousands of distinct CDR3 sequences in the sample; 12% occur only once, and more than 20% lies in the top ten. Sequencing was done on a sample of PBMCs or a T cell subset sorted from them (not recorded which). These receptors came from a man aged 18 to 29 who had mild COVID-19 (a few samples of this study predate the infection). Cell type and time point are not known.

This clonotype occurred a few times. The chain employs TRBV12-3 or TRBV12-4 and TRBJ2-2; no definite D call. The ends were cut back, 3 bases at V and 5 bases at J, with 10 bases in the middle. The CDR3 spans 14 residues. The CDR3 nucleotides read TGTGCCAGCAGTTTTAGTTTCCGGACCGGGGAGCTGTTTTTT. It is translated as CASSFSFRTGELFF.

This clonotype has ten or more counts. This chain joins TRBV4-2 and TRBJ2-4, with TRBD2 as a possible D gene (7 bases). The CDR3 length is 16 residues. CDR1 and CDR2 (germline): LGHNA, YNFKEQ. V was trimmed by 4 bases and J by 6 bases, leaving 19 bases between them. CDR3 residues: CASSPNAGAQGNIQYF. Written as DNA, the CDR3 is TGTGCCAGCAGCCCCAATGCGGGGGCACAGGGAAACATTCAGTACTTC.

The table lists this clonotype with a few counts. The gene calls are TRBV5-1 and TRBJ2-5, with D possibly TRBD1 on 5 matching bases. The CDR3 contains 15 residues. The germline CDR1 and CDR2 sequences are SGHRS and YFSETQ. V dropped 0 bases and J dropped 5 bases, with 14 bases sitting between them. DNA for the CDR3: TGCGCCAGCAGCTTGGCCGACAGCCAAGGGGAGACCCAGTACTTC. Its protein product is CASSLADSQGETQYF. Using reference TRBV5-1 and TRBJ2-5 for the parts outside the CDR3, the full variable domain is KAGVTQTPRYLIKTRGQQVTLSCSPISGHRSVSWYQQTPGQGLQFLFEYFSETQRNKGNFPGRFSGRQFSNSRSEMNVSTLELGDSALYLCASSLADSQGETQYFGPGTRLLVL.

This clonotype was seen only a few times. The chain is built from TRBV7-9 and TRBJ1-4; D perhaps matches TRBD1 (6 bases). This CDR3 is 13 amino acids long. Germline CDR1 reads SEHNR; CDR2 reads FQNEAQ (reference sequence). V gave up 5 bases and J gave up 4 bases, with 8 bases separating them. CDR3 sequence reads: CASSQQGNEKLFF. The CDR3 nucleotides are TGTGCCAGCAGCCAACAGGGTAATGAAAAACTGTTTTTT.

The chain joins TRBV7-9 to TRBJ2-5; a weak D match, TRBD1 (6 bases). The length of the CDR3 is 15 residues. Germline CDR1 is SEHNR and CDR2 is FQNEAQ (reference sequence). The V gene lost 5 bases and the J gene lost 1 base, with 14 bases spanning the gap. The CDR3 protein is CASSTIGQPQETQYF. DNA of the CDR3: TGTGCCAGCAGCACTATTGGACAGCCCCAAGAGACCCAGTACTTC.

The count of this clonotype is one. V and J are TRBV9 and TRBJ1-6, with no clear D. This CDR3 spans 16 amino acids. V gave up 0 bases and J gave up 5 bases, with 12 bases separating them. CDR1 and CDR2 (germline): SGDLS, YYNGEE. CDR3 region: CASSVGETMDNSPLHF. CDR3 coding DNA: TGTGCCAGCAGCGTAGGAGAGACAATGGATAATTCACCCCTCCACTTT.

The V gene is TRBV4-3, the J gene TRBJ1-3; 7 nucleotides align to TRBD1. V trimming: 4 bases; J trimming: 0 bases; junction bases outside the gene matches: 6. The CDR3 extends over 16 amino acids. The germline gives CDR1 LGHNA, CDR2 YSLEER. The CDR3: CASSRSWTGSGNTIYF. The CDR3 nucleotides read TGCGCCAGCAGCCGTAGTTGGACAGGCTCTGGAAACACCATATATTTT.

This chain connects TRBV24-1 to TRBJ1-1; 7 positions agree with TRBD1. The CDR3 covers 13 residues. Germline V gene sequence: CDR1 KGHDR, CDR2 SFDVKD. The ends lost 5 bases at V and 4 bases at J; junction bases unmatched: 3. CDR3: CATSVTGATEAFF. The CDR3 nucleotides are TGTGCCACCAGTGTTACAGGGGCCACTGAAGCTTTCTTT.

The rearrangement uses TRBV18 and TRBJ1-1; D is uncertain. Germline lookup yields CDR1 KGHSH and CDR2 LQKENI. Trimming removed 3 bases from V and 2 bases from J, with 7 bases in between. The CDR3 extends over 13 amino acids. CDR3: CASSPQSNTEAFF. Written as DNA, the CDR3 is TGTGCCAGCTCACCTCAGAGTAACACTGAAGCTTTCTTT.

This clonotype was picked up a small number of times. The chain uses TRBV5-5 and TRBJ1-1; D possibly corresponds to TRBD1 (5 bases). Trimming removed 1 base at V and 4 bases at J, with 14 bases between. In germline, CDR1 is SGHKS, CDR2 YYEKEE (reference sequence). The CDR3 runs to 15 residues. The CDR3, as DNA: TGTGCCAGCAGCTTGTCCTCTCAGGGAAGCACTGAAGCTTTCTTT. Translating it yields CASSLSSQGSTEAFF.

The sample holds many counts of this clonotype. The genes are TRBV7-2 and TRBJ2-7; 8 bases map to TRBD2. The CDR3 has 12 amino acids. Germline V CDR1 and CDR2: SGHTA, FQGNSA. V lost 7 bases, J lost 6 bases, and 5 bases stayed unmatched. CDR3 loop: CASTVAGGEQYF. The CDR3 nucleotides read TGTGCCAGCACCGTCGCGGGGGGCGAGCAGTACTTC.

This clonotype was observed a handful of times. This sequence joins TRBV11-2 and TRBJ2-1, with TRBD1 identical over 8 bases. CDR3 length: 13 amino acids. CDR1 and CDR2 from the germline V gene are SGHAT and FQNNGV. The V and J ends lost 5 bases and 6 bases, in that order; junction bases with no gene match: 3. In DNA form, the CDR3 reads TGTGCCAGCAGCCAGGGGGCGACCAATGAGCAGTTCTTC. This gives the protein CASSQGATNEQFF.

This clonotype was recorded once. The gene calls are TRBV6-2 or TRBV6-3 and TRBJ1-5; TRBD1 aligns across 7 bases. This CDR3 region has 14 residues. Germline V CDR1 and CDR2: MNHEY, SVGEGT. V shed 8 bases, J shed 6 bases, and the junction held 10 bases outside the gene matches. The CDR3 loop is CASGKNRGRQPQHF. CDR3 nucleotides: TGTGCCAGCGGAAAAAACAGGGGTCGTCAGCCCCAGCATTTT.

V usage is TRBV5-4 and J usage is TRBJ1-1; 8 bases map to TRBD1. This CDR3 region has 14 residues. Germline loops: CDR1 SGHNT, CDR2 YYREEE (reference sequence). V was clipped by 3 bases and J by 6 bases; unmatched bases: 7. CDR3 sequence (DNA): TGTGCCAGCAGCTCACAGGGGGGGAGGGCTGAAGCTTTCTTT. It encodes CASSSQGGRAEAFF.